This T cell receptor beta chain stems from a study of a mutant IDH1 vaccine in newly diagnosed glioma. Across the study: The study started vaccination 4-6 weeks after radiotherapy alone, or with temozolomide cycles. Before enrollment, patients got radiotherapy alone, temozolomide alone, or mostly the combination.

With regard to this clone: Its antigen is as yet unknown.

Described time point: week 47, end of study. Vaccine doses each comprised 300 ug of mutant IDH1 20-mer peptide, with topical imiquimod. Generated by immunoSEQ multiplex PCR, the TCRdb table keeps only in-frame clones and is missing some. This table holds about 24,000 clones, approximately 88% found once. V lost 1 base and J lost 4, with 4 bases in between. CDR3 size: 12 residues. Germline CDR1 KGHSH, CDR2 LQKENI. This clonotype was sampled from a man aged 40-49 years with glioma. The chain links TRBV18 to TRBJ1-1, with no clear D. The material was PBMCs, obtained from a glioma patient whose treatment included an IDH1 peptide vaccine. The CDR3 loop reads CASSPQATEAFF. The CDR3 nucleotides are TGTGCCAGCTCACCACAGGCCACTGAAGCTTTCTTT.